One sample yielded the 17 T cell receptor beta chains listed below, sequenced in a study of blood T cell repertoires in COVID-19. Profiling relied on immunoSEQ multiplex PCR, and the TCRdb table lists in-frame clones only, not all of them. The table includes 250,000 to 350,000 clones, more than 70% detected once. Material for sequencing was peripheral blood. The source of these receptors is a woman aged 25 to 39 with COVID-19, enrolled during active disease.

The chain joins TRBV7-9 to TRBJ1-4, with D tentatively TRBD1 (6 bases). The CDR3 has 15 residues. The V end lost 5 bases, the J end lost 2 bases, and 12 bases lay between the germline ends. Germline CDR1 SEHNR, CDR2 FQNEAQ (reference sequence). The CDR3 nucleotides are TGTGCCAGCAGCCCCGGCAGGGGCACTAATGAAAAACTGTTTTTT. Protein product: CASSPGRGTNEKLFF.

The chain recombines TRBV19 with TRBJ2-7; 7 positions match TRBD1. Per the germline V gene, CDR1 is LNHDA and CDR2 is SQIVND (reference sequence). The ends lost 3 bases at V and 3 bases at J; junction bases unmatched: 5. CDR3 size: 14 residues. The CDR3, as DNA: TGTGCCAGTAGTATTGGGACAGTAAACTACGAGCAGTACTTC. This translates into CASSIGTVNYEQYF.

The rearrangement links TRBV19 to TRBJ1-6; TRBD1 aligns across 7 bases. Per the germline V gene, CDR1 is LNHDA and CDR2 is SQIVND (reference sequence). Unmatched junction bases numbered 7, after V lost 6 bases and J lost 8 bases. The CDR3 loop spans 14 amino acids. As DNA, the CDR3 is TGTGCCAGTAGCCGCGACAGGGCTGATTCACCCCTCCACTTT. This encodes CASSRDRADSPLHF.

The chain joins TRBV28 to TRBJ1-5; D gene uncertain. The germline V gene encodes CDR1 MDHEN and CDR2 SYDVKM. Trimming took 2 bases from V and 2 from J, leaving 10 bases between them. The CDR3 covers 15 residues. The CDR3 sequence: CASSLPVVGNQPQHF. For the CDR3, the DNA is TGTGCCAGCAGTTTACCGGTGGTAGGCAATCAGCCCCAGCATTTT.

The chain recombines TRBV30 with TRBJ1-4; 9 nucleotides match TRBD1. CDR3 length: 14 residues. The V segment lost 2 bases and the J segment 5 bases; nucleotides outside the gene matches: 3. Germline values: CDR1 GTSNPN, CDR2 SVGIG (reference sequence). This chain's CDR3 is CAWSTGTGNEKLFF. In DNA form, the CDR3 reads TGTGCCTGGAGTACCGGGACAGGGAATGAAAAACTGTTTTTT.

This chain connects TRBV20-1 to TRBJ2-1; D call uncertain. The CDR3 runs 14 residues. CDR1 and CDR2 from the germline V gene are DFQATT and SNEGSKA (reference sequence). V lost 3 bases and J lost 2, with 11 bases in between. The CDR3, as DNA: TGCAGTGCTAGTGGCCGGAGCACCTACAATGAGCAGTTCTTC. Encoded protein: CSASGRSTYNEQFF.

CDR3 coding DNA: TGTGCCAGCAGCCCCTCGACTACCACAGATACGCAGTATTTT. It is translated as CASSPSTTTDTQYF. The chain has TRBV7-9 and TRBJ2-3; D possibly corresponds to TRBD2 (5 bases). The CDR3 consists of 14 residues. Trimming stripped 5 bases from V and 2 bases from J, with 11 bases between. Germline assignment: CDR1 SEHNR and CDR2 FQNEAQ (reference sequence).

The chain has TRBV9 and TRBJ2-6; D remains unclear. V lost 4 bases and J lost 2, with 10 bases in between. Germline CDR1 and CDR2: SGDLS and YYNGEE. There are 15 residues in the CDR3. CDR3 nucleotides: TGTGCCAGCAGCTCACTCCCTCCTGGGGCCAACGTCCTGACTTTC. Its protein product is CASSSLPPGANVLTF.

Turning to this clone: The same CDR3 is also encoded by other DNA sequences in this sample. The rearrangement joins TRBV7-9 to TRBJ2-1; 7 positions match TRBD1. The CDR3 length is 14 residues. V lost 5 bases to trimming and J lost 3 bases; unmatched junction nucleotides: 4. The germline V gene has CDR1 SEHNR and CDR2 FQNEAQ (reference sequence). Here the CDR3 DNA reads TGTGCCAGCAGCCCCACAGGGGTCTACAATGAGCAGTTCTTC. Translating it yields CASSPTGVYNEQFF.

The chain couples TRBV6-2 or TRBV6-3 to TRBJ2-7, with TRBD2 as a possible D gene (6 bases). From germline, CDR1 is MNHEY and CDR2 SVGEGT. V was cut by 7 bases and J by 0 bases, with 16 bases left in between. This CDR3 comprises 15 residues. CDR3 coding DNA: TGTGCCAGCATCCCCGGGGGAAGGGGCTCCTACGAGCAGTACTTC. This codes for CASIPGGRGSYEQYF.

This clone was detected once. The chain joins TRBV24-1 to TRBJ1-2; D is uncertain. The CDR3 spans 15 residues. V was pared by 2 bases and J by 2 bases, with 11 bases between. Germline lookup yields CDR1 KGHDR and CDR2 SFDVKD. The chain's CDR3 is CATSDSQRPNYGYTF. In DNA, the CDR3 is TGTGCCACCAGTGATTCTCAGAGGCCCAACTATGGCTACACCTTC.

V usage is TRBV4-2 and J usage is TRBJ2-3, with 7 bases matching TRBD2. The CDR3 spans 16 residues. The germline V gene encodes CDR1 LGHNA and CDR2 YNFKEQ. Losses at the gene ends were 4 bases for V and 5 bases for J; bases not matched to a gene: 12. The CDR3: CASSPRRAGHVDTQYF. CDR3 sequence (DNA): TGTGCCAGCAGCCCCCGAAGAGCGGGGCATGTAGATACGCAGTATTTT.

The chain combines TRBV5-1 with TRBJ1-3; 7 bases line up with TRBD1. The CDR3 consists of 14 residues. Germline V gene lookup returns CDR1 SGHRS and CDR2 YFSETQ. V lost 1 base, J lost 8 bases, and 6 bases stayed unmatched. DNA for the CDR3: TGCGCCAGCAGCTTGTCGGGACAGTTGGACACCATATATTTT. Translated, it gives CASSLSGQLDTIYF.

This chain uses TRBV28 with TRBJ1-4; D is possibly TRBD1 (6 bases). Trimming shortened V by 5 bases and J by 8 bases, and 18 bases separated the two germline ends. Germline CDR1 is MDHEN and CDR2 is SYDVKM. CDR3 length equals 15 residues. Here the CDR3 DNA reads TGTGCCAGCAGTCCAATCCGGGGGGCCCGGGAAAAACTGTTTTTT. Its translation is CASSPIRGAREKLFF.

This clone showed up just a few times. The chain carries TRBV6-5 and TRBJ2-1, with 7 bases that match TRBD2. The CDR3 totals 13 residues. The V segment lost 8 bases and the J segment 4 bases; nucleotides outside the gene matches: 5. From germline, CDR1 is MNHEY and CDR2 SVGAGI. The CDR3 sequence is CASLAGEYNEQFF. The DNA for the CDR3 is TGTGCCAGCCTTGCGGGAGAGTACAATGAGCAGTTCTTC.

The gene calls are TRBV2 and TRBJ1-2; TRBD1 aligns across 8 bases. Germline V gene data show CDR1 as SNHLY and CDR2 as FYNNEI. The CDR3 is made up of 14 amino acids. Trimming at V came to 4 bases and at J to 3 bases, leaving 4 bases not matched to a gene. CDR3 coding DNA: TGTGCCAGCAGTGCCACAGGGGGGGACTATGGCTACACCTTC. It specifies CASSATGGDYGYTF.

The count of this clone is one. This chain links TRBV5-1 with TRBJ2-7; 8 nucleotides agree with TRBD1. V lost 2 bases and J lost 5; bases outside the gene matches: 6. The CDR3 extends over 14 amino acids. Germline-derived CDR1 and CDR2 are SGHRS and YFSETQ. The CDR3 loop reads CASSFTGGLHEQYF. As DNA, the CDR3 is TGCGCCAGCAGCTTCACAGGGGGTCTCCACGAGCAGTACTTC.